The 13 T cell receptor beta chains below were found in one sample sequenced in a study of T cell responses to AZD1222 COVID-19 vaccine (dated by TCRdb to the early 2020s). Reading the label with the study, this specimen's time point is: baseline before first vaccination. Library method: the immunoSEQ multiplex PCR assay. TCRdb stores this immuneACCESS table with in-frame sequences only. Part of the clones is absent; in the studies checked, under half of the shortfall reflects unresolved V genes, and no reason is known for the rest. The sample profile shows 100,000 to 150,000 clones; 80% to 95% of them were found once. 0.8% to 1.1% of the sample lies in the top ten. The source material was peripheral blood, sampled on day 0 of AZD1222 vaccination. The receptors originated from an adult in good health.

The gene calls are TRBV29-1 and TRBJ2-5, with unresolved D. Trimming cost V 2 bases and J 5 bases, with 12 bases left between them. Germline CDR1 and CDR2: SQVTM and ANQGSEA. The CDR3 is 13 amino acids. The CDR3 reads CSVEKQNSETQYF. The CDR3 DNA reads TGCAGCGTTGAAAAACAAAATAGCGAGACCCAGTACTTC.

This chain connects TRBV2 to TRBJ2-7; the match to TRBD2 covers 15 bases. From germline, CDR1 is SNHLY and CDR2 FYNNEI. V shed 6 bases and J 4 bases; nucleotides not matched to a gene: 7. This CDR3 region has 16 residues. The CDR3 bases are TGTGCCAGCAGGCCCGGACTAGCGGGAGGGACGTACGAGCAGTACTTC. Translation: CASRPGLAGGTYEQYF.

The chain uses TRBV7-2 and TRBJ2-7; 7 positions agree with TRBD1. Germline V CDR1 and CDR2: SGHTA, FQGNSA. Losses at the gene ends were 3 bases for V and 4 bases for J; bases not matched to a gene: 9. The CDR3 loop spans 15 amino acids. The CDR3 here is CASSFSWVGQYEQYF. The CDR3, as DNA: TGTGCCAGCAGCTTTTCGTGGGTGGGACAGTACGAGCAGTACTTC. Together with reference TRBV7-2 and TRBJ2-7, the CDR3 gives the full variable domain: GAGVSQSPSNKVTEKGKDVELRCDPISGHTALYWYRQSLGQGLEFLIYFQGNSAPDKSGLPSDRFSAERTGGSVSTLTIQRTQQEDSAVYLCASSFSWVGQYEQYFGPGTRLTVT.

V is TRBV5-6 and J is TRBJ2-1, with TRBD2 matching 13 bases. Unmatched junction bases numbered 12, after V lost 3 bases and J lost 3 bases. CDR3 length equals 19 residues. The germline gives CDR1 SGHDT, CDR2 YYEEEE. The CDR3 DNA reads TGTGCCAGCAGCTCGTGGACTAGCGGGAGCCCCCGGGACTACAATGAGCAGTTCTTC. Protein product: CASSSWTSGSPRDYNEQFF.

CDR3 sequence reads: CASSLDSIYGYTF. CDR3 DNA: TGTGCCAGCAGCTTGGACAGTATCTATGGCTACACCTTC. The rearrangement uses TRBV5-4 and TRBJ1-2; D gene ambiguous. CDR1 is SGHNT, CDR2 YYREEE, per germline (reference sequence). The CDR3 sequence is 13 residues long. V shed 0 bases and J shed 4 bases, with 7 bases lying between them.

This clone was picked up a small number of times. The DNA of the CDR3 is TGTGCCACCTCCAGGGGGCCGACGAATGAAAAACTGTTTTTT. Translating gives CATSRGPTNEKLFF. The genes are TRBV15 and TRBJ1-4; 8 nucleotides match TRBD1. The CDR3 is 14 amino acids. J was trimmed by 5 bases and V by 8 bases; bases with no gene match: 7. The germline V gene encodes CDR1 LNHNV and CDR2 YYDKDF (reference sequence).

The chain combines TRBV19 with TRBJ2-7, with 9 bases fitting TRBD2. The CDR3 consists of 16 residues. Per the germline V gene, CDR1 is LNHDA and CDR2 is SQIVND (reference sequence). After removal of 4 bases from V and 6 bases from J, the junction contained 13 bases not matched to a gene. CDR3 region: CASSTTGGGRASEQYF. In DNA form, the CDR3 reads TGTGCCAGTAGTACCACGGGTGGCGGGAGGGCCTCCGAGCAGTACTTC.

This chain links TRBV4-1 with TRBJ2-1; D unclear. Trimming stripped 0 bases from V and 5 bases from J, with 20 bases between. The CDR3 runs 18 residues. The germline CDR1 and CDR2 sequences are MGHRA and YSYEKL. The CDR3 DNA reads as TGCGCCAGCAGCCAAGATTGGATGTTCTGGGGTTTAGACAATGAGCAGTTCTTC. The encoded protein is CASSQDWMFWGLDNEQFF.

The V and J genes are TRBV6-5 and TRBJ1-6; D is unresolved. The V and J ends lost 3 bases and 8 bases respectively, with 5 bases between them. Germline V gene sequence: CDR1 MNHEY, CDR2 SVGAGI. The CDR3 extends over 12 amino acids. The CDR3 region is CASSYRDSPLHF. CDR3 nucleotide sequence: TGTGCCAGCAGTTATCGGGATTCACCCCTCCACTTT.

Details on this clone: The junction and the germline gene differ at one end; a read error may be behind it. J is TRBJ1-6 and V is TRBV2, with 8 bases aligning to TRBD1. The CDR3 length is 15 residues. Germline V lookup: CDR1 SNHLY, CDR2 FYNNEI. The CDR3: CASREDRGYNSPLHF. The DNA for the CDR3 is TGTGCCAGCAGAGAAGACAGGGGCTATAATTCACCCCTCCACTTT.

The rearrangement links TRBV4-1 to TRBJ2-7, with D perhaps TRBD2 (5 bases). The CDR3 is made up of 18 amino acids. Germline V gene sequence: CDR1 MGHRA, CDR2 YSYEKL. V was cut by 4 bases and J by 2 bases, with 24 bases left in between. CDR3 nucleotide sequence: TGCGCCAGCAGCCGAGGGAATATAGGGCAGGCCTCGGCCTACGAGCAGTACTTC. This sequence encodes CASSRGNIGQASAYEQYF.

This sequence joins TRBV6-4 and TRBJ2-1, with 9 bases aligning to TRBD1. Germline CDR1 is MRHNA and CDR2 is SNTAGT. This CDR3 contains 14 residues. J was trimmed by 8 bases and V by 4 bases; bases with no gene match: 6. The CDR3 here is CASSVGQGTDEQFF. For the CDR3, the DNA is TGTGCCAGCAGTGTAGGACAGGGGACGGATGAGCAGTTCTTC.

As DNA, the CDR3 is TGTGCCAGCAGCTTCCATCGGCATGAGCAGTTCTTC. Protein sequence: CASSFHRHEQFF. This chain connects TRBV7-3 to TRBJ2-1; no reliable D call. Germline-derived CDR1 and CDR2 are SGHTA and FQGTGA. The CDR3 sequence is 12 residues long. V gave up 3 bases and J gave up 8 bases, with 8 bases separating them.